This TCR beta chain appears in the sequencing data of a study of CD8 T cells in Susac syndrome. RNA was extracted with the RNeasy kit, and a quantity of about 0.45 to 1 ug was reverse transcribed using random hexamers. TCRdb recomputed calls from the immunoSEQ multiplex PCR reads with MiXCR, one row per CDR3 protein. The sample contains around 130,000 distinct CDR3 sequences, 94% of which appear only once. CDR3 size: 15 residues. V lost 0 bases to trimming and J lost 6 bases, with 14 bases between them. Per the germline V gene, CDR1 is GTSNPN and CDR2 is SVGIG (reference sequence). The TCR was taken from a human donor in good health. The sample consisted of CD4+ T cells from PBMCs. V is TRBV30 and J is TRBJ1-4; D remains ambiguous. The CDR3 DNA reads TGTGCCTGGAGTGTAGAAGCCCCGGTCGATGAAAAACTGTTTTTT. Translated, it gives CAWSVEAPVDEKLFF.